Included here is one T cell receptor beta chain sequence, with context. Its antigen remains unknown. The sample comes from a study of shared clonotypes between healthy human individuals. Study outcomes and limitations: In having few donors, the study represented limited genetic and exposure-history diversity. With several donors compared, around 5.4% of naive CD4 clonotypes were shared.

V was pared by 1 base and J by 9 bases, with 2 bases of the junction left unmatched. Germline V gene data show CDR1 as SGHVS and CDR2 as FNYEAQ. CDR3 length: 15 residues. CD45RO-negative cells were positively selected for CCR7, leaving out terminally differentiated effector memory CD45RA+ cells. In the authors' methods: Quality scores were absent from the junction-only immunoSEQ sequences, so filtering differed. Only in-frame clones appear in the TCRdb table, and some are missing; sequencing was by immunoSEQ multiplex PCR. Clonal size and the V and J genes are those of that table, whereas D and trimming came from the DNA. The repertoire holds about 2 million clones, with 85% to 95% as singletons.

The TCR was taken from a man aged 18 to 30 in good health. The sample consisted of naive CD8+ T cells sorted from blood. The chain combines TRBV7-6 with TRBJ1-6; 11 bases are a match to TRBD1. This CDR3 reads CASSLGTGGGSPLHF. The CDR3, as DNA: TGTGCCAGCAGCTTAGGGACAGGGGGCGGTTCACCCCTCCACTTT.